This T cell receptor beta chain appears in the sequencing data of a study of blood T cell repertoires in COVID-19. Comment on this clone: The sample carries other DNA sequences with the same CDR3.

The trim removed 4 bases at V and 3 bases at J, leaving 3 bases unmatched. Germline V CDR1 and CDR2: SGHRS, YFSETQ. This CDR3 has 14 amino acids. Under the authors' procedure: Scientists estimated how many nucleated cells there were by amplifying reference gene primers. The method was immunoSEQ multiplex PCR; TCRdb's version includes in-frame clones alone and lacks a portion of them. The DNA gave D and trimming, while V, J and clone size come from that table. The sample holds 200,000 to 250,000 clones, about 86% seen once. This sequence originates from a man aged 55 to 70 who had recovered from COVID-19. V usage is TRBV5-1 and J usage is TRBJ2-3; 9 nucleotides agree with TRBD1. The sample was peripheral blood. As DNA, the CDR3 is TGCGCCAGCAGCCCGGGGACAGGGACAGATACGCAGTATTTT. This codes for CASSPGTGTDTQYF. The variable domain in full, with the rest retrieved from reference TRBV5-1 and TRBJ2-3, is KAGVTQTPRYLIKTRGQQVTLSCSPISGHRSVSWYQQTPGQGLQFLFEYFSETQRNKGNFPGRFSGRQFSNSRSEMNVSTLELGDSALYLCASSPGTGTDTQYFGPGTRLTVL.